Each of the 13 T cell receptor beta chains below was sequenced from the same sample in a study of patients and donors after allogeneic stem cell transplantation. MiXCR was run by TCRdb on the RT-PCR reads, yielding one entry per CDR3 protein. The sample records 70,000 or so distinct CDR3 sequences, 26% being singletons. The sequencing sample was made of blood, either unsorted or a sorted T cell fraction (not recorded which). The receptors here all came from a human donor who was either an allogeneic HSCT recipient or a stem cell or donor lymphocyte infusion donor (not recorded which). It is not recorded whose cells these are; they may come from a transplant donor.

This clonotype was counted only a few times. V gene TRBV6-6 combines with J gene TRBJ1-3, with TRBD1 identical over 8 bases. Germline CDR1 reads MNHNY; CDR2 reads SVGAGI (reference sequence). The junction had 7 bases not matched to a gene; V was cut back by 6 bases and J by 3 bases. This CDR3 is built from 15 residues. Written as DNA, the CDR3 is TGTGCCAGCAGGGGAGGACAGGGCATTGGAAACACCATATATTTT. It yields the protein CASRGGQGIGNTIYF.

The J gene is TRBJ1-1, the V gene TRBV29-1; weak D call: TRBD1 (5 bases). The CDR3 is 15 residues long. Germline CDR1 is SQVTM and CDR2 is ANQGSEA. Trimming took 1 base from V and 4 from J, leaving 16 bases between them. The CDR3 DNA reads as TGCAGCGTTGAAGCGGCGTGGGGGTACGGCACTGAAGCTTTCTTT. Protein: CSVEAAWGYGTEAFF. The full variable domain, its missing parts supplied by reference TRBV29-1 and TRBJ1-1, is SAVISQKPSRDICQRGTSLTIQCQVDSQVTMMFWYRQQPGQSLTLIATANQGSEATYESGFVIDKFPISRPNLTFSTLTVSNMSPEDSSIYLCSVEAAWGYGTEAFFGQGTRLTVV.

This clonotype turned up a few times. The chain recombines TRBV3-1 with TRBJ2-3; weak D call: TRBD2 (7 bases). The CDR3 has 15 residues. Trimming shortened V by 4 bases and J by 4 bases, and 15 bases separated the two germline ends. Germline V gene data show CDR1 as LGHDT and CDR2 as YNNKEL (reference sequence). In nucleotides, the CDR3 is TGTGCCAGCAGCCCGATGGGGGGGGCGGCAGATACGCAGTATTTT. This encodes CASSPMGGAADTQYF.

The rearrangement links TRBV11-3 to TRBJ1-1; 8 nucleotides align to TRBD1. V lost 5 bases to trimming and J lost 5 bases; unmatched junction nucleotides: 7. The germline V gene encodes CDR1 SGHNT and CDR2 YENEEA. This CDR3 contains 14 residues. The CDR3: CASSATGAGTEAFF. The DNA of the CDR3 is TGTGCCAGCAGCGCGACAGGGGCGGGGACTGAAGCTTTCTTT.

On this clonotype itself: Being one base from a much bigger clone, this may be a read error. The CDR3 spells CASSLVPTGDASF. DNA for the CDR3: TGCGCCAGCAGCTTGGTCCCGACAGGGGATGCTTCCTTT. The chain links TRBV5-1 to TRBJ1-1, with TRBD1 matching 8 bases. In germline, CDR1 is SGHRS, CDR2 YFSETQ. The CDR3 is 13 residues long.

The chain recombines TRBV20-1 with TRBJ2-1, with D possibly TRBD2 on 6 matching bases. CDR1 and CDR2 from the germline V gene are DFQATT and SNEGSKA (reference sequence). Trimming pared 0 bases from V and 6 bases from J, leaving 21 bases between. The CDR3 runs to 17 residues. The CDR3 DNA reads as TGCAGTGCTAGAGATCTCCCTCGGGAGAGCTTCTCCAATGAGCAGTTCTTC. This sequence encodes CSARDLPRESFSNEQFF.

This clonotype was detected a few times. CDR3 residues: CASSYGRGRANTEAFF. CDR3 sequence (DNA): TGTGCCAGCAGTTACGGCAGGGGGCGGGCGAACACTGAAGCTTTCTTT. J is TRBJ1-1 and V is TRBV6-2 or TRBV6-3; 8 bases align to TRBD1. CDR1 MNHEY and CDR2 SVGEGT come from the germline V gene. Trimming took 2 bases from V and 1 from J; bases not matched to a gene: 6. The CDR3 extends over 16 amino acids.

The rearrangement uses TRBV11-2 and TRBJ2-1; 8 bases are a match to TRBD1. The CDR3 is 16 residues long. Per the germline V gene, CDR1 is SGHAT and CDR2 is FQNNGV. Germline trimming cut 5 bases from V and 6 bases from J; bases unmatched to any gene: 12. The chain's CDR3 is CASSLLSDRVGNEQFF. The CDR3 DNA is TGTGCCAGCAGCCTCCTCTCGGACAGGGTCGGCAATGAGCAGTTCTTC.

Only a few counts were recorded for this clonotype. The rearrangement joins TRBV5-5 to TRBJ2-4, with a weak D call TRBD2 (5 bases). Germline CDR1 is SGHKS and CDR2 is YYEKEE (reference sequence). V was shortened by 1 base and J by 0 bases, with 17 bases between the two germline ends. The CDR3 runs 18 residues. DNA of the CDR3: TGTGCCAGCAGCTTGATCACCTCCGGGGTTCTAGCCAAAAACATTCAGTACTTC. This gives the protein CASSLITSGVLAKNIQYF.

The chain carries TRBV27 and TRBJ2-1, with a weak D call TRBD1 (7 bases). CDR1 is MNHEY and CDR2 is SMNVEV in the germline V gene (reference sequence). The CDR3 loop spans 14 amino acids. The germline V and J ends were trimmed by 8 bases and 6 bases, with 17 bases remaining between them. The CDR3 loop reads CASADRTEGNEQFF. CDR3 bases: TGTGCCAGCGCGGACAGGACGGAGGGCAATGAGCAGTTCTTC.

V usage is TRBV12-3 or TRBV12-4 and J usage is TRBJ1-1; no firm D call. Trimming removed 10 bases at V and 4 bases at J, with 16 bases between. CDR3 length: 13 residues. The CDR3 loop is CATTLRLVTEAFF. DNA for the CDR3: TGTGCCACCACCCTACGCTTGGTCACTGAAGCTTTCTTT.

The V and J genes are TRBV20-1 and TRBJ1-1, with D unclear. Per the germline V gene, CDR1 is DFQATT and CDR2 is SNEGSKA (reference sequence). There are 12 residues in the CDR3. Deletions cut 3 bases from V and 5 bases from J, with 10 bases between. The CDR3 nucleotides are TGCAGTGCTAGGAATCGACGGACTGAAGCTTTCTTT. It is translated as CSARNRRTEAFF.

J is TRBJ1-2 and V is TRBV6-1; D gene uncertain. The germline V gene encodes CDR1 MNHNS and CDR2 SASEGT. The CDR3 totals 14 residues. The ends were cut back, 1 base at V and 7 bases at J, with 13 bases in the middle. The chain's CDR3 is CASSEGIGMFGYTF. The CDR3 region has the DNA TGTGCCAGCAGTGAAGGAATCGGGATGTTTGGCTACACCTTC.